This T cell receptor (beta chain) was recorded in a study of patients and donors after allogeneic stem cell transplantation. Using its own MiXCR run on the RT-PCR reads, TCRdb lists one record per CDR3 protein. The table includes some 960,000 distinct CDR3 sequences, approximately 18% detected once. Germline loops: CDR1 SGHRS, CDR2 YFSETQ. Between the trimmed V and J ends, which lost 1 base and 3 bases, there was a span of 14 bases. CDR3 length equals 16 residues. The sequencing sample was made of blood, either unsorted or a sorted T cell fraction (not recorded which). The genes are TRBV5-1 and TRBJ2-1, with D maybe TRBD2 (5 bases). The sequence was obtained from a human donor who was either an allogeneic HSCT recipient or a stem cell or donor lymphocyte infusion donor (not recorded which). It is not recorded whose cells these are; they may come from a transplant donor. CDR3 sequence (DNA): TGCGCCAGCAGCTTGTTATTCGGGAACCGCTACAATGAGCAGTTCTTC. This encodes CASSLLFGNRYNEQFF.